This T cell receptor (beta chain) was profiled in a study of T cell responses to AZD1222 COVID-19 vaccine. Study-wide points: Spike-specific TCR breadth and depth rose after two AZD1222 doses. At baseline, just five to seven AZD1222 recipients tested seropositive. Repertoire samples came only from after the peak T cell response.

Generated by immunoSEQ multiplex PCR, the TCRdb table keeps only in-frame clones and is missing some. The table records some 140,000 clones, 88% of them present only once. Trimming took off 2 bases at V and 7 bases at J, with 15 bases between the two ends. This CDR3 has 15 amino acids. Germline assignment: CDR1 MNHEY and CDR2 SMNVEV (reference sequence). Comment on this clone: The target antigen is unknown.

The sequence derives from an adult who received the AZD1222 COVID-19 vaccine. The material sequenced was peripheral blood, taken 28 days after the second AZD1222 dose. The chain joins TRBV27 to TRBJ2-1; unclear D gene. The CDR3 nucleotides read TGTGCCAGCAGTTTAAGGAGCCCTTCCACAAATGAGCAGTTCTTC. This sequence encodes CASSLRSPSTNEQFF.